Below, 26 T cell receptor beta chains from the same sample are listed, as sequenced in a study of human T cells and chemical hapten exposure. TCRdb used MiXCR to reprocess the RACE reads, holding one entry per CDR3 protein. The table records tens of thousands of distinct CDR3 sequences, 10% to 11% of them present only once. As to time point: pre-sensitization, week 0. Treatment noted: therapeutic diphenylcyclopropenone sensitization with weekly scalp DPC. The starting material was whole blood, obtained in connection with sensitization to the hapten diphenylcyclopropenone (DPC). All receptors come from a woman between 45 and 60 years old with alopecia areata. Some clones in this sample may be carry-over from other donors' samples.

The chain combines TRBV7-9 with TRBJ1-4; D not certain. Germline V CDR1 and CDR2: SEHNR, FQNEAQ (reference sequence). The V and J ends lost 5 bases and 7 bases respectively, with 14 bases between them. There are 14 residues in the CDR3. Here the CDR3 reads CASSPFPSGEKLFF. The CDR3 region has the DNA TGTGCCAGCAGCCCCTTCCCGTCAGGTGAAAAACTGTTTTTT.

Many counts were recorded for this clonotype. V and J are TRBV30 and TRBJ1-5, with D perhaps matching TRBD1 (6 bases). V gave up 0 bases and J gave up 6 bases, with 12 bases separating them. The germline gives CDR1 GTSNPN, CDR2 SVGIG (reference sequence). This CDR3 is built from 14 residues. In nucleotides, the CDR3 is TGTGCCTGGAGTGTTAAGGGGGGAGTTCAGCCCCAGCATTTT. As protein: CAWSVKGGVQPQHF.

This clonotype was seen more than once but under ten times. The chain employs TRBV20-1 and TRBJ2-1; D is possibly TRBD2 (5 bases). Between the trimmed V and J ends, which lost 3 bases and 6 bases, there was a span of 12 bases. Per germline, CDR1 DFQATT and CDR2 SNEGSKA (reference sequence). The CDR3 is 13 amino acids. The CDR3 loop is CSASRGRSNEQFF. The CDR3 bases are TGCAGTGCTAGTCGAGGGAGAAGCAATGAGCAGTTCTTC.

There are many counts of this clonotype. This chain connects TRBV9 to TRBJ2-1; TRBD2 aligns across 8 bases. The CDR3 length is 16 residues. CDR1 and CDR2 from the germline V gene are SGDLS and YYNGEE. J gave up 2 bases and V 2 bases, and 6 bases lay outside the gene matches. The CDR3 protein is CASSVMSGSTYNEQFF. CDR3 nucleotides: TGTGCCAGCAGCGTGATGAGCGGGAGTACCTACAATGAGCAGTTCTTC.

This clonotype was found a few times. The rearrangement uses TRBV29-1 and TRBJ2-1; D remains ambiguous. The germline CDR1 and CDR2 sequences are SQVTM and ANQGSEA. The CDR3 runs to 14 residues. Deletions cut 3 bases from V and 0 bases from J, with 9 bases between. CDR3 sequence: CSVDGASSYNEQFF. The CDR3 DNA is TGCAGCGTTGATGGCGCGAGCTCCTACAATGAGCAGTTCTTC.

This clonotype has more than one count but fewer than ten. This chain links TRBV5-1 with TRBJ1-2, with D possibly matching TRBD1 (6 bases). The ends were cut back, 1 base at V and 2 bases at J, with 9 bases in the middle. Germline V lookup: CDR1 SGHRS, CDR2 YFSETQ. The CDR3 contains 14 residues. The CDR3 bases are TGCGCCAGCAGCTTGTGGGGGCAGAACTATGGCTACACCTTC. It codes for CASSLWGQNYGYTF.

This clonotype was found a few times. The rearrangement uses TRBV5-1 and TRBJ2-2; no clear D gene. Trimming took 2 bases from V and 0 from J, leaving 11 bases between them. Germline CDR1 SGHRS, CDR2 YFSETQ. CDR3 size: 16 residues. The CDR3 bases are TGCGCCAGCAGCTTTGATGGAGTAGCGAACACCGGGGAGCTGTTTTTT. Its protein product is CASSFDGVANTGELFF.

This clonotype has at least ten counts. J is TRBJ2-3 and V is TRBV29-1, with 7 nucleotides matching TRBD2. The CDR3 covers 12 residues. Germline V gene sequence: CDR1 SQVTM, CDR2 ANQGSEA. J gave up 5 bases and V 8 bases, and 7 bases lay outside the gene matches. Written as DNA, the CDR3 is TGCAGCATTGGGGAGGGAGGAGATACGCAGTATTTT. Encoded protein: CSIGEGGDTQYF.

This clonotype has a count of ten or more. The J gene is TRBJ2-4, the V gene TRBV29-1, with D perhaps given as TRBD1 or TRBD2 (6 bases each). The CDR3 has 13 residues. Germline V lookup: CDR1 SQVTM, CDR2 ANQGSEA. Trimming cost V 5 bases and J 7 bases, with 15 bases left between them. The CDR3 spells CSVFPHGGNIQYF. CDR3 nucleotides: TGCAGCGTTTTCCCACACGGGGGCAACATTCAGTACTTC.

This clonotype was counted a few times. For the CDR3, the DNA is TGTGCCAGCAGCTTGAGCGGTTCCACTGAAGCTTTCTTT. It translates to CASSLSGSTEAFF. This rearrangement joins TRBV7-3 to TRBJ1-1; D gene uncertain. Trimming removed 3 bases from V and 4 bases from J, with 9 bases in between. The CDR3 has 13 residues. The V gene's germline CDR1 is SGHTA and CDR2 FQGTGA. Complete variable domain (other parts from reference TRBV7-3 and TRBJ1-1): GAGVSQTPSNKVTEKGKYVELRCDPISGHTALYWYRQSLGQGPEFLIYFQGTGAADDSGLPNDRFFAVRPEGSVSTLKIQRTERGDSAVYLCASSLSGSTEAFFGQGTRLTVV.

The chain combines TRBV6-2 or TRBV6-3 with TRBJ1-5, with TRBD1 as a possible D gene (5 bases). Germline V CDR1 and CDR2: MNHEY, SVGEGT. V was clipped by 5 bases and J by 6 bases, with 14 bases between them. The CDR3 sequence is 14 residues long. Here the CDR3 reads CASSPTGEAQPQHF. CDR3 nucleotides: TGTGCCAGCAGTCCAACAGGTGAGGCTCAGCCCCAGCATTTT.

This clonotype was seen only a few times. The rearrangement joins TRBV29-1 to TRBJ2-5; TRBD2 might be the D (5 bases). The CDR3 is made up of 12 amino acids. V lost 3 bases and J lost 5, with 10 bases in between. The germline V gene has CDR1 SQVTM and CDR2 ANQGSEA. CDR3 loop: CSVERVGETQYF. CDR3 sequence (DNA): TGCAGCGTTGAGAGGGTCGGGGAGACCCAGTACTTC.

There are many counts of this clonotype. The J gene is TRBJ1-2, the V gene TRBV3-1; tentative D call: TRBD1 (6 bases). V was clipped by 7 bases and J by 4 bases, with 13 bases between them. CDR1 is LGHDT and CDR2 is YNNKEL in the germline V gene (reference sequence). The CDR3 extends over 13 amino acids. The CDR3 nucleotides read TGTGCCAGCACTCAAACAGGGCCCTATGGCTACACCTTC. This gives the protein CASTQTGPYGYTF.

This clonotype was found many times. The chain combines TRBV28 with TRBJ1-5, with D maybe TRBD1 (6 bases). The CDR3 is 13 amino acids. The V gene lost 8 bases and the J gene lost 4 bases, with 12 bases spanning the gap. Germline lookup yields CDR1 MDHEN and CDR2 SYDVKM. This CDR3 is CASQFRGNQPQHF. Here the CDR3 DNA reads TGTGCCAGCCAATTCAGGGGTAATCAGCCCCAGCATTTT.

This clonotype was counted between two and nine times. The chain carries TRBV12-3 or TRBV12-4 and TRBJ1-6, with 7 bases lining up with TRBD1. This CDR3 spans 14 amino acids. Losses at the gene ends were 7 bases for V and 8 bases for J; bases not matched to a gene: 8. The CDR3 sequence: CASNRGSADSPLHF. CDR3 DNA: TGTGCCAGCAACAGGGGAAGTGCGGATTCACCCCTCCACTTT.

The V gene is TRBV28, the J gene TRBJ1-5; tentatively, D is TRBD1 (5 bases). V lost 6 bases to trimming and J lost 1 base, with 16 bases between them. The CDR3 runs 16 residues. From germline, CDR1 is MDHEN and CDR2 SYDVKM. Here the CDR3 reads CASRQSTEGSNQPQHF. The CDR3 nucleotides are TGTGCCAGCAGACAGTCGACAGAAGGGAGCAATCAGCCCCAGCATTTT.

The table lists this clonotype with many counts. The gene calls are TRBV19 and TRBJ1-4; D possibly corresponds to TRBD1 (5 bases). V shed 5 bases and J shed 5 bases, with 18 bases lying between them. The V gene's germline CDR1 is LNHDA and CDR2 SQIVND (reference sequence). This CDR3 region has 16 residues. The CDR3 coding sequence is TGTGCCAGTAGTGCCCGCGGACAAGGTCGGAATGAAAAACTGTTTTTT. It encodes CASSARGQGRNEKLFF.

This clonotype showed up just a few times. The gene calls are TRBV28 and TRBJ1-1, with no clear D. Germline V CDR1 and CDR2: MDHEN, SYDVKM. The CDR3 is made up of 14 amino acids. V was clipped by 2 bases and J by 5 bases, with 12 bases between them. The CDR3 DNA is TGTGCCAGCAGTTTACCGGGCGGGGTTACTGAAGCTTTCTTT. It codes for CASSLPGGVTEAFF.

The table lists this clonotype with many counts. The V and J genes are TRBV29-1 and TRBJ2-7, with a weak D call TRBD1 (6 bases). V was trimmed by 7 bases and J by 2 bases, leaving 9 bases between them. The CDR3 totals 11 residues. The V gene's germline CDR1 is SQVTM and CDR2 ANQGSEA. CDR3 coding DNA: TGCAGCGGGGGACAAGCCTACGAGCAGTACTTC. Translated: CSGGQAYEQYF.

V and J are TRBV7-9 and TRBJ2-3; 8 nucleotides line up with TRBD1. The length of the CDR3 is 18 residues. Germline CDR1 SEHNR, CDR2 FQNEAQ (reference sequence). V shed 6 bases and J 1 base; nucleotides not matched to a gene: 15. CDR3 in amino acids: CASRDRDTEIPRTDTQYF. CDR3 sequence (DNA): TGTGCCAGCAGGGACAGGGACACTGAAATACCCCGCACAGATACGCAGTATTTT.

This clonotype was counted between two and nine times. The chain is built from TRBV28 and TRBJ2-7; D possibly corresponds to TRBD1 (5 bases). Trimming cost V 6 bases and J 7 bases, with 16 bases left between them. Germline V gene lookup returns CDR1 MDHEN and CDR2 SYDVKM. The CDR3 length is 13 residues. For the CDR3, the DNA is TGTGCCAGCAGCGGACACCCCCTAGGGGAGCAGTACTTC. Translating gives CASSGHPLGEQYF.

This clonotype was picked up a small number of times. V usage is TRBV7-6 and J usage is TRBJ2-3; D might be TRBD1 or TRBD2, each matching 6 bases. The germline V and J ends were trimmed by 0 bases and 0 bases, with 13 bases remaining between them. The CDR3 spans 17 residues. CDR1 is SGHVS, CDR2 FNYEAQ, per germline. CDR3 nucleotide sequence: TGTGCCAGCAGCTTAGCGAGCACAGGGAGGAGCACAGATACGCAGTATTTT. This encodes CASSLASTGRSTDTQYF. Using reference TRBV7-6 and TRBJ2-3 for the parts outside the CDR3, the full variable domain is GAGVSQSPRYKVTKRGQDVALRCDPISGHVSLYWYRQALGQGPEFLTYFNYEAQQDKSGLPNDRFSAERPEGSISTLTIQRTEQRDSAMYRCASSLASTGRSTDTQYFGPGTRLTVL.

The rearrangement links TRBV2 to TRBJ2-5, with 11 bases matching TRBD2. The CDR3 totals 13 residues. Looked up from germline, CDR1 is SNHLY and CDR2 is FYNNEI. Germline trimming cut 9 bases from V and 9 bases from J; bases unmatched to any gene: 9. The CDR3 loop reads CARTGTSGRAQYF. In nucleotides, the CDR3 is TGTGCCAGAACCGGGACTAGCGGTCGGGCCCAGTACTTC.

The sample holds a few counts of this clonotype. The rearrangement links TRBV3-1 to TRBJ2-7; maybe TRBD1 (6 bases). Germline lookup yields CDR1 LGHDT and CDR2 YNNKEL (reference sequence). The CDR3 contains 13 residues. Trimming stripped 4 bases from V and 3 bases from J, with 10 bases between. CDR3 in amino acids: CASSLDRNYEQYF. The DNA of the CDR3 is TGTGCCAGCAGCCTTGACAGGAACTACGAGCAGTACTTC.

This clonotype was counted many times. The V gene is TRBV29-1, the J gene TRBJ2-5; D call uncertain. The CDR3 has 11 amino acids. The V gene lost 5 bases and the J gene lost 4 bases, with 8 bases spanning the gap. Germline V gene lookup returns CDR1 SQVTM and CDR2 ANQGSEA. The CDR3 loop reads CSVSMTETQYF. DNA for the CDR3: TGCAGCGTTTCGATGACAGAGACCCAGTACTTC.

The V call is TRBV4-2, the J call TRBJ2-1; either TRBD1 or TRBD2 may fit D (5 bases each). Trimming shortened V by 1 base and J by 2 bases, and 12 bases separated the two germline ends. There are 16 residues in the CDR3. The germline CDR1 and CDR2 sequences are LGHNA and YNFKEQ. The CDR3 loop is CASSQGRAGPYNEQFF. In nucleotides, the CDR3 is TGTGCCAGCAGCCAAGGCAGGGCGGGCCCCTACAATGAGCAGTTCTTC.